This T cell receptor beta chain derives from a study of blood T cell repertoires in COVID-19 (dated by TCRdb to about 2020). For the wider study: Samples covering the acute and convalescent phases of COVID-19 were provided by collaborators in the United States, Italy and Spain. A freely available public database, intended as a resource for researchers studying the immune response to SARS-CoV-2, is where the repertoires were released. Deeply sampled blood TCRbeta repertoires from subjects exposed to, actively infected with, or recovered from COVID-19 were included in the dataset. The prospective study material was composed of cDNA or gDNA derived from T cells, B-cell-depleted T cells, or PBMCs. Samples were obtained from the ongoing ImmuneRACE study (first 160 participants) and from 1,200 or so subjects provided by 6 global collaborators. Sample metadata almost always included a de-identified subject ID, COVID-19 status, age in years and sex. Where available, HLA class I and class II types were taken from metadata supplied by the sample provider and were not determined by assay-based typing. General conclusions and limits of the study: How much clinical and demographic metadata was included differed by source and by participant, and the metadata was provided uncurated.

TCRbeta CDR3 regions were amplified from genomic DNA using the immunoSEQ Assay, a bias-controlled multiplex PCR. Per the original workflow: The number of nucleated cells in each sample was estimated by amplification of reference gene primers within the assay. To quantify the absolute abundance of each unique TCRbeta CDR3 rearrangement, sequence reads were collapsed and filtered. Productive Simpson clonality was computed per sample as the square root of Simpson's diversity index over productive rearrangements. Held by TCRdb, this immuneACCESS table contains in-frame sequences only and omits some clones. Under half of the omission traces to an unresolved V gene where checked; the cause of the rest is unknown. V, J and clone size derive from that table, while D and trimming were established from the DNA sequence. A total of 120,000 or so clones appear in this sample, 72% of them only once. In total, the top ten clones hold 7.6% of the sample.

The junction shows trimming of 4 bases on V and 4 bases on J, plus 19 bases between the germline ends. According to the germline V gene, CDR1 reads MNHNS and CDR2 reads SASEGT. The CDR3, cysteine through phenylalanine, is 16 amino acids long. CDR3 DNA is the only sequence kept; it has 48 bases, read in frame from the first base. Points on this clone: Which antigen it targets is not known. One base away there is no much larger clone; base qualities are not given.

Collaborating institutions collected whole blood in K2EDTA tubes following their own protocols. For TCRbeta analysis, collaborator samples were shipped as frozen whole blood, as isolated PBMCs, or as DNA extracted from either sample type. Material: peripheral blood. The sequence links TRBV6-1 to TRBJ1-2; a tentative D match to TRBD1 spans 6 bases. The sequence was collected from a woman in her sixties with acute or convalescent COVID-19. The CDR3 corresponds to CASSGRPWTDLYGYTF. The nucleotide sequence reads TGTGCCAGCAGTGGACGACCCTGGACAGATCTCTATGGCTACACCTTC.